Below are 26 T cell receptor beta chains sequenced from a single sample in a study of T and B cells in COVID-19 patients. Multiplex PCR with BIOMED2 TRB-A/B primer pools amplified TRB rearrangements. TCRdb analysed the multiplex PCR reads with MiXCR anew, one entry per CDR3 protein. The repertoire holds roughly 3,800 distinct CDR3 sequences, with approximately 26% as singletons. From blood, about 240-550 ng of genomic DNA served as TRB template. Material: blood. The receptors originated from a human donor with active COVID-19.

This clonotype was counted a few times. The chain combines TRBV5-4 with TRBJ1-5; D remains unclear. The germline V and J ends were trimmed by 0 bases and 6 bases, with 7 bases remaining between them. This CDR3 has 13 residues. Per germline, CDR1 SGHNT and CDR2 YYREEE (reference sequence). The CDR3, as DNA: TGTGCCAGCAGCTTGGACTTGTTTCAGCCCCAGCATTTT. Its translation: CASSLDLFQPQHF.

A few counts support this clonotype. The CDR3 spells CASGKEVWTEAFF. CDR3 coding DNA: TGCGCCAGCGGAAAGGAAGTGTGGACTGAAGCTTTCTTT. The genes are TRBV5-1 and TRBJ1-1; D uncertain. The CDR3 extends over 13 amino acids. CDR1 is SGHRS and CDR2 is YFSETQ in the germline V gene. V dropped 7 bases and J dropped 5 bases, with 15 bases sitting between them. Together with reference TRBV5-1 and TRBJ1-1, the CDR3 gives the full variable domain: KAGVTQTPRYLIKTRGQQVTLSCSPISGHRSVSWYQQTPGQGLQFLFEYFSETQRNKGNFPGRFSGRQFSNSRSEMNVSTLELGDSALYLCASGKEVWTEAFFGQGTRLTVV.

This clonotype came up a few times. The chain has TRBV20-1 and TRBJ1-5, with 8 bases matching TRBD1. The germline CDR1 and CDR2 sequences are DFQATT and SNEGSKA (reference sequence). The CDR3 contains 15 residues. With 3 bases clipped from V and 3 bases from J, the junction kept 7 bases outside the gene matches. The CDR3 loop reads CSARGTGRYNQPQHF. DNA of the CDR3: TGCAGTGCTAGGGGGACAGGCCGTTACAATCAGCCCCAGCATTTT.

This clonotype showed up just a few times. The chain carries TRBV5-1 and TRBJ2-6, with D tentatively TRBD1 (5 bases). Trimming left V 4 bases short and J 0 bases short, with 11 bases between. The germline gives CDR1 SGHRS, CDR2 YFSETQ. CDR3 length: 16 amino acids. The chain's CDR3 is CASSRQLNSGANVLTF. The CDR3 nucleotides are TGCGCCAGCAGCAGACAGCTTAACTCTGGGGCCAACGTCCTGACTTTC.

V gene TRBV19 combines with J gene TRBJ2-1, with 14 bases aligning to TRBD2. CDR1 is LNHDA, CDR2 SQIVND, per germline (reference sequence). The CDR3 contains 15 residues. The V segment lost 5 bases and the J segment 4 bases; nucleotides outside the gene matches: 1. Written as DNA, the CDR3 is TGTGCCAGTAGTGGGACTAGCGGGAGTTACAATGAGCAGTTCTTC. Encoded protein: CASSGTSGSYNEQFF.

This clonotype ranks as large. This chain joins TRBV29-1 and TRBJ2-2, with a possible D match to TRBD1 (5 bases). CDR1 SQVTM and CDR2 ANQGSEA come from the germline V gene. The CDR3 spans 11 residues. V gave up 5 bases and J gave up 5 bases, with 6 bases separating them. The CDR3 bases are TGCAGCGTTAAGGGGACCGGGGAGCTGTTTTTT. Its translation is CSVKGTGELFF.

Comments on this clonotype: At one end the junction does not follow the germline gene, possibly because of a read error. This rearrangement joins TRBV6-6 to TRBJ2-7; 12 nucleotides line up with TRBD2. Germline V gives CDR1 MNHNY, CDR2 SVGAGI (reference sequence). The CDR3 contains 16 residues. Here the CDR3 reads CASRYSSGGGADEQYF. In nucleotides, the CDR3 is TGTGCCAGCAGATACTCTAGCGGGGGGGGCGCGGACGAGCAGTACTTC.

The chain recombines TRBV20-1 with TRBJ2-5, with D perhaps matching TRBD1 (6 bases). Germline CDR1 is DFQATT and CDR2 is SNEGSKA (reference sequence). The V end lost 4 bases, the J end lost 6 bases, and 12 bases lay between the germline ends. This CDR3 contains 12 residues. The DNA of the CDR3 is TGCAGTGCTACACAGGGTGCCAAGACCCAGTACTTC. Residues: CSATQGAKTQYF.

The chain employs TRBV10-2 and TRBJ1-5; D is undetermined. Looked up from germline, CDR1 is WSHSY and CDR2 is SAAADI. Trimming left V 6 bases short and J 5 bases short, with 11 bases between. The CDR3 is made up of 13 amino acids. The DNA of the CDR3 is TGCGCCAGCAGATTCTCAGCGGATCAGCCCCAGCATTTT. It encodes CASRFSADQPQHF.

This clonotype is termed medium-sized. The V call is TRBV12-3 or TRBV12-4, the J call TRBJ2-5; either TRBD1 or TRBD2 may fit D (7 bases each). Trimming left V 7 bases short and J 12 bases short, with 18 bases between. The CDR3 consists of 12 residues. CDR3 protein: CASIQGGGPEYF. Written as DNA, the CDR3 is TGTGCCAGCATCCAGGGAGGGGGCCCTGAGTACTTC.

This clonotype is medium-sized within its sample. The V gene is TRBV6-1, the J gene TRBJ2-2, with TRBD2 identical over 12 bases. Trimming took 6 bases from V and 5 from J; bases not matched to a gene: 7. CDR1 and CDR2 from the germline V gene are MNHNS and SASEGT. The CDR3 consists of 16 residues. Written as DNA, the CDR3 is TGTGCCAGCAGACACACTAGCGGGGGGTTGACCGGGGAGCTGTTTTTT. The encoded protein is CASRHTSGGLTGELFF.

This clonotype is classed as medium-sized. The chain employs TRBV5-1 and TRBJ1-1, with D possibly TRBD1 on 6 matching bases. V lost 0 bases and J 4 bases, leaving 13 bases between the germline ends. The germline V gene has CDR1 SGHRS and CDR2 YFSETQ. The CDR3 spans 15 residues. CDR3 DNA: TGCGCCAGCAGCTTGGTCCCGGGGGCGAGCACTGAAGCTTTCTTT. Protein: CASSLVPGASTEAFF. The full variable domain, completed using reference TRBV5-1 and TRBJ1-1, is KAGVTQTPRYLIKTRGQQVTLSCSPISGHRSVSWYQQTPGQGLQFLFEYFSETQRNKGNFPGRFSGRQFSNSRSEMNVSTLELGDSALYLCASSLVPGASTEAFFGQGTRLTVV.

This chain links TRBV18 with TRBJ2-2; TRBD1 agrees at 12 bases. Germline CDR1 and CDR2: KGHSH and LQKENI. The CDR3 runs 16 residues. The trim removed 1 base at V and 7 bases at J, leaving 4 bases unmatched. CDR3 coding DNA: TGTGCCAGCTCACCACTCCGGGACAGGGGGCACGGGGAGCTGTTTTTT. This codes for CASSPLRDRGHGELFF.

This clonotype qualifies as medium-sized. The V and J genes are TRBV6-5 and TRBJ2-1; no clear D gene. The CDR3 covers 14 residues. Trimming pared 2 bases from V and 0 bases from J, leaving 5 bases between. CDR1 MNHEY and CDR2 SVGAGI come from the germline V gene. CDR3 DNA sequence: TGTGCCAGCAGTTACCAGAGCTCCTACAATGAGCAGTTCTTC. This codes for CASSYQSSYNEQFF.

As regards this clonotype: The junction differs from germline at one of its ends, possibly a read error. The genes are TRBV6-4 and TRBJ1-2; D is unresolved. Germline V gene sequence: CDR1 MRHNA, CDR2 SNTAGT. This CDR3 has 17 amino acids. As DNA, the CDR3 is TGTGCCAGCAGTGACCGTAATAACTCCTCTAGCCGCCATGGCGACACCTTC. Translation: CASSDRNNSSSRHGDTF.

By share, this clonotype counts as medium-sized. V and J are TRBV12-3 or TRBV12-4 and TRBJ2-7; 9 bases line up with TRBD2. Trimming removed 2 bases from V and 6 bases from J; junction bases left unmatched: 5. CDR3 length equals 14 residues. The CDR3 DNA sequence: TGTGCCAGCAGTTTATGGCTAGCGGGAAGCGAGCAGTACTTC. As protein: CASSLWLAGSEQYF.

By its share, this clonotype is medium-sized (0.01 to 0.1%). The genes are TRBV12-3 or TRBV12-4 and TRBJ2-2, with a tentative D call TRBD1 (7 bases). The germline V and J ends were trimmed by 8 bases and 9 bases, with 19 bases remaining between them. The CDR3 covers 14 residues. The CDR3 sequence is CASVLSEGARELFF. CDR3 sequence (DNA): TGTGCCAGCGTCTTGTCGGAGGGGGCCAGGGAGCTGTTTTTT.

In its sample, this clonotype was seen once. The chain carries TRBV29-1 and TRBJ2-2; 13 nucleotides match TRBD2. CDR1 is SQVTM, CDR2 ANQGSEA, per germline. The CDR3 covers 16 residues. The J segment lost 5 bases and the V segment lost 5 bases, leaving 8 bases of the junction unmatched. CDR3 sequence (DNA): TGCAGCGTTCGTGGCACGGGACTAGCGGGGACCGGGGAGCTGTTTTTT. Translating it yields CSVRGTGLAGTGELFF.

This clonotype counts as medium-sized. The rearrangement uses TRBV27 and TRBJ1-5; unclear D gene. The CDR3 runs to 13 residues. Germline V gene data show CDR1 as MNHEY and CDR2 as SMNVEV (reference sequence). Between the trimmed V and J ends, which lost 2 bases and 6 bases, there was a span of 8 bases. The CDR3 region is CASSLGWSQPQHF. In DNA form, the CDR3 reads TGTGCCAGCAGTTTAGGATGGAGTCAGCCCCAGCATTTT.

This clonotype is medium-sized. V usage is TRBV6-5 and J usage is TRBJ1-6, with 7 positions matching TRBD1. V lost 4 bases and J lost 1; bases outside the gene matches: 7. From germline, CDR1 is MNHEY and CDR2 SVGAGI. The CDR3 extends over 17 amino acids. CDR3 region: CASSFQQGLSYNSPLHF. CDR3 sequence (DNA): TGTGCCAGCAGTTTCCAACAGGGGTTGTCCTATAATTCACCCCTCCACTTT.

This clonotype was observed at least ten times. The chain recombines TRBV10-3 with TRBJ2-1; TRBD2 matches 8 bases. Germline V gene sequence: CDR1 ENHRY, CDR2 SYGVKD. The V segment lost 7 bases and the J segment 6 bases; nucleotides outside the gene matches: 8. The CDR3 extends over 14 amino acids. The CDR3 DNA sequence: TGTGCCATCACAGCAGCGGGGGATGGCAATGAGCAGTTCTTC. Translating it yields CAITAAGDGNEQFF.

In its sample, this clonotype ranks as medium-sized. J is TRBJ1-6 and V is TRBV19; D unresolved. The CDR3 is made up of 15 amino acids. CDR1 is LNHDA, CDR2 SQIVND, per germline (reference sequence). V was trimmed by 3 bases and J by 0 bases, leaving 6 bases between them. The CDR3 sequence is CASSMGSSYNSPLHF. DNA of the CDR3: TGTGCCAGTAGTATGGGGAGCTCCTATAATTCACCCCTCCACTTT.

By share, this clonotype ranks as medium-sized (0.01 to 0.1%). The V call is TRBV5-5, the J call TRBJ2-2, with 11 bases matching TRBD1. Germline CDR1 and CDR2: SGHKS and YYEKEE (reference sequence). The CDR3 contains 16 residues. The trim removed 0 bases at V and 6 bases at J, leaving 4 bases unmatched. This chain's CDR3 is CASSLAGTGGSGELFF. CDR3 in DNA: TGTGCCAGCAGCTTGGCCGGGACAGGGGGTTCCGGGGAGCTGTTTTTT.

The chain uses TRBV2 and TRBJ1-4; D remains ambiguous. CDR1 and CDR2 from the germline V gene are SNHLY and FYNNEI. The CDR3 has 15 residues. V dropped 7 bases and J dropped 8 bases, with 20 bases sitting between them. In nucleotides, the CDR3 is TGTGCCAGCAAAATTAACCGGGAGCCGGGGGAAAAACTGTTTTTT. It is translated as CASKINREPGEKLFF.

This chain joins TRBV5-1 and TRBJ2-7; unclear D gene. V was shortened by 2 bases and J by 5 bases, with 11 bases between the two germline ends. Germline V CDR1 and CDR2: SGHRS, YFSETQ. The CDR3 consists of 13 residues. CDR3 residues: CASSFPGSHEQYF. The CDR3 coding sequence is TGCGCCAGCAGCTTCCCAGGTTCCCACGAGCAGTACTTC.

Comment on this clonotype: A much bigger clone sits one base away, suggesting this may be a read error. This chain connects TRBV12-3 or TRBV12-4 to TRBJ2-7; the D call may be TRBD1 or TRBD2 (5 bases each). There are 11 residues in the CDR3. CDR3 residues: CASSFGDEQCF. The CDR3 region has the DNA TGTGCCAGCAGTTTCGGGGACGAGCAGTGCTTC.